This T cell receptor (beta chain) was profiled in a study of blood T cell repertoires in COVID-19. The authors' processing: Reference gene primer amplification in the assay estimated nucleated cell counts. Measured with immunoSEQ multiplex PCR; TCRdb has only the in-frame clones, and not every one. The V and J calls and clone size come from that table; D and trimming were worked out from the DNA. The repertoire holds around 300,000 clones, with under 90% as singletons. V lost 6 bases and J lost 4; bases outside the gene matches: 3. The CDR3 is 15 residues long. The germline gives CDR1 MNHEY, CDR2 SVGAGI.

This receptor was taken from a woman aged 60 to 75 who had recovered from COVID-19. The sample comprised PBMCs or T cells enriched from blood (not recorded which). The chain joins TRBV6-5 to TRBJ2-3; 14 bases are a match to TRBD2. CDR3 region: CASRTSGRGSDTQYF. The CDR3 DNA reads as TGTGCCAGCAGGACTAGCGGGAGGGGCTCAGATACGCAGTATTTT.